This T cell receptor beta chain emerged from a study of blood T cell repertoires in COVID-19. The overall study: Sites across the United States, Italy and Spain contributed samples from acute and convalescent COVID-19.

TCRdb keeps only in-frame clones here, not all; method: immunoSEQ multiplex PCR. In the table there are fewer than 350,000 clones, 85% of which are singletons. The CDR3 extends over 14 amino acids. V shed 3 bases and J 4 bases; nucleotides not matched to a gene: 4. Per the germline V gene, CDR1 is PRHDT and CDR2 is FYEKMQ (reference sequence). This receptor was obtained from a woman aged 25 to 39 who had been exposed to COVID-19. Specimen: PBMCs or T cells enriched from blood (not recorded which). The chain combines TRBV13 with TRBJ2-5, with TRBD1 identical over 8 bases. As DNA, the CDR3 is TGTGCCAGCAGCTTCCAGGGGGCCACAGAGACCCAGTACTTC. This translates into CASSFQGATETQYF.